This entry concerns a single TCR beta chain. The sample comes from a study of blood T cell repertoires in COVID-19. At the level of the study: The analysed material was cDNA or gDNA that came from T cells, B-cell-depleted T cells, or PBMCs.

Trimming pared 4 bases from V and 5 bases from J, leaving 12 bases between. This CDR3 is 13 amino acids long. Germline lookup yields CDR1 SGHTA and CDR2 FQGNSA. Per the original methods: Amplified reference gene primers provided the basis for estimating nucleated cell counts. Only in-frame clones appear in the TCRdb table, and some are missing; sequencing was by immunoSEQ multiplex PCR. The DNA gave D and trimming, while V, J and clone size come from that table. The data contain under 300,000 clones, more than 75% of them singletons. This chain joins TRBV7-2 and TRBJ2-7; D possibly corresponds to TRBD1 (6 bases). Sequencing used PBMCs or T cells enriched from blood (not recorded which). This TCR derives from a woman aged 35 to 49 with acute COVID-19. The CDR3 protein is CASSYRVVNEQYF. The CDR3 DNA reads TGTGCCAGCAGCTACAGGGTCGTTAACGAGCAGTACTTC. Complete variable domain (other parts from reference TRBV7-2 and TRBJ2-7): GAGVSQSPSNKVTEKGKDVELRCDPISGHTALYWYRQSLGQGLEFLIYFQGNSAPDKSGLPSDRFSAERTGGSVSTLTIQRTQQEDSAVYLCASSYRVVNEQYFGPGTRLTVT.